The next 30 T cell receptor beta chains were all read from a single sample in a study of blood T cell repertoires in COVID-19. Clones were sequenced by immunoSEQ multiplex PCR, and TCRdb holds only the in-frame ones, with some missing. The sample has about 240,000 clones, around 84% seen once. Sequencing was performed on peripheral blood. These receptor sequences come from a woman in her late teens or twenties with acute or convalescent COVID-19.

The sample holds one count of this clone. The chain recombines TRBV6-5 with TRBJ2-7; 11 nucleotides match TRBD2. Unmatched junction bases numbered 1, after V lost 4 bases and J lost 5 bases. There are 13 residues in the CDR3. Germline V gives CDR1 MNHEY, CDR2 SVGAGI. CDR3 sequence (DNA): TGTGCCAGCAGTTGGGGACTAGCGGACGAGCAGTACTTC. Translation: CASSWGLADEQYF.

V and J are TRBV6-1 and TRBJ2-3, with D unclear. Germline CDR1 MNHNS, CDR2 SASEGT. The CDR3 length is 14 residues. The V gene lost 2 bases and the J gene lost 2 bases, with 8 bases spanning the gap. CDR3 sequence (DNA): TGTGCCAGCAGTGAATTTCAGTCCACAGATACGCAGTATTTT. This gives the protein CASSEFQSTDTQYF.

The gene calls are TRBV14 and TRBJ2-6; D is unresolved. Germline V CDR1 and CDR2: SGHDN, FVKESK. The CDR3 totals 15 residues. Trimming stripped 3 bases from V and 3 bases from J, with 9 bases between. The CDR3 loop is CASSHTNFGANVLTF. In DNA, the CDR3 is TGTGCCAGCAGCCACACTAACTTTGGGGCCAACGTCCTGACTTTC.

The V call is TRBV7-2, the J call TRBJ1-5; tentatively, D is TRBD1 (5 bases). The germline V gene has CDR1 SGHTA and CDR2 FQGNSA. Trimming removed 3 bases at V and 1 base at J, with 7 bases between. The CDR3 is 14 residues long. The CDR3 reads CASSFDRSNQPQHF. CDR3 coding DNA: TGTGCCAGCAGCTTTGACAGAAGCAATCAGCCCCAGCATTTT.

The rearrangement uses TRBV6-5 and TRBJ2-7; D is ambiguous. Germline V gene data show CDR1 as MNHEY and CDR2 as SVGAGI. The CDR3 is 16 residues long. V lost 4 bases and J lost 2, with 18 bases in between. The CDR3 nucleotides are TGTGCCAGCAGTTCCCACCAGACTCTGTCTCCCTACGAGCAGTACTTC. Translating gives CASSSHQTLSPYEQYF.

This chain connects TRBV7-2 to TRBJ2-3, with 10 bases fitting TRBD2. J was trimmed by 2 bases and V by 2 bases; bases with no gene match: 13. The length of the CDR3 is 19 residues. Germline CDR1 and CDR2: SGHTA and FQGNSA. The CDR3 DNA reads TGTGCCAGCAGCTTAAGGCGGCTAGCGGGAGAGGGGGCCACAGATACGCAGTATTTT. Its protein product is CASSLRRLAGEGATDTQYF. The whole variable domain, remainder taken from reference TRBV7-2 and TRBJ2-3, is GAGVSQSPSNKVTEKGKDVELRCDPISGHTALYWYRQSLGQGLEFLIYFQGNSAPDKSGLPSDRFSAERTGGSVSTLTIQRTQQEDSAVYLCASSLRRLAGEGATDTQYFGPGTRLTVL.

The chain joins TRBV28 to TRBJ1-5, with D maybe TRBD1 (6 bases). The CDR3 spans 18 residues. The V gene's germline CDR1 is MDHEN and CDR2 SYDVKM. Trimming left V 6 bases short and J 3 bases short, with 24 bases between. The CDR3 sequence: CASRRPGHTGGDNQPQHF. The CDR3 nucleotides are TGTGCCAGCAGGCGACCGGGACACACGGGGGGGGACAATCAGCCCCAGCATTTT.

The chain is built from TRBV3-1 (or the pseudogene TRBV3-2) and TRBJ2-5, with a tentative D call TRBD2 (6 bases). V dropped 4 bases and J dropped 5 bases, with 20 bases sitting between them. Looked up from germline, CDR1 is LGHDT and CDR2 is YNNKEL (reference sequence). CDR3 length equals 16 residues. CDR3 in amino acids: CASSPSGERVRETQYF. CDR3 nucleotide sequence: TGTGCCAGCAGCCCGTCGGGGGAGCGGGTGAGGGAGACCCAGTACTTC.

The chain carries TRBV5-1 and TRBJ2-1; 10 nucleotides match TRBD1. The CDR3 runs 16 residues. After removal of 3 bases from V and 7 bases from J, the junction contained 10 bases not matched to a gene. Germline CDR1 SGHRS, CDR2 YFSETQ. This CDR3 is CASSSAGGQGPNEQFF. The CDR3 nucleotides read TGCGCCAGCAGCTCCGCCGGGGGACAGGGGCCTAATGAGCAGTTCTTC.

V usage is TRBV12-3 or TRBV12-4 and J usage is TRBJ2-7; D is perhaps TRBD1 (5 bases). The ends were cut back, 10 bases at V and 2 bases at J, with 12 bases in the middle. The CDR3 has 12 residues. The CDR3, as DNA: TGTGCCATCCGGACATTTACCTACGAGCAGTACTTC. The encoded protein is CAIRTFTYEQYF.

This rearrangement joins TRBV7-8 to TRBJ2-7; the D is unclear. Germline lookup yields CDR1 SGHVS and CDR2 FQNEAQ. The CDR3 is made up of 15 amino acids. V was pared by 2 bases and J by 9 bases, with 20 bases between. The CDR3 bases are TGTGCCAGCAGCTTATATCTACGAGAGCCTACGAGGCAGTACTTC. Amino acid sequence: CASSLYLREPTRQYF.

The chain couples TRBV11-2 to TRBJ1-2; 9 nucleotides match TRBD1. This CDR3 is built from 16 residues. Per germline, CDR1 SGHAT and CDR2 FQNNGV. Trimming took 3 bases from V and 4 from J; bases not matched to a gene: 9. The CDR3 nucleotides are TGTGCCAGCAGCTTCAGACGGGACAGGGCTATCTATGGCTACACCTTC. The encoded protein is CASSFRRDRAIYGYTF.

CDR3 amino acids: CASGLGTGRNEKLFF. CDR3 sequence (DNA): TGCGCCAGCGGTCTGGGGACAGGGAGAAATGAAAAACTGTTTTTT. The chain employs TRBV5-1 and TRBJ1-4, with 9 bases matching TRBD1. The CDR3 loop spans 15 amino acids. Germline values: CDR1 SGHRS, CDR2 YFSETQ. Trimming took 7 bases from V and 5 from J; bases not matched to a gene: 9.

CDR3 sequence (DNA): TGTGCCAGTAGTAAAACCGGGACTGAAGCTTTCTTT. Protein sequence: CASSKTGTEAFF. V is TRBV19 and J is TRBJ1-1, with D unresolved. Trimming left V 4 bases short and J 5 bases short, with 8 bases between. The CDR3 has 12 residues. The germline CDR1 and CDR2 sequences are LNHDA and SQIVND (reference sequence).

CDR3 amino acids: CASSDGLAVLSYEQYF. The CDR3 coding sequence is TGTGCCAGCAGTGATGGGCTAGCGGTACTCTCCTACGAGCAGTACTTC. The rearrangement joins TRBV6-1 to TRBJ2-7, with TRBD2 identical over 7 bases. V trimming: 3 bases; J trimming: 0 bases; junction bases outside the gene matches: 8. Per germline, CDR1 MNHNS and CDR2 SASEGT. This CDR3 has 16 residues.

This chain joins TRBV7-8 and TRBJ2-7, with 10 positions matching TRBD1. The trim removed 5 bases at V and 12 bases at J, leaving 19 bases unmatched. CDR1 and CDR2 from the germline V gene are SGHVS and FQNEAQ. The CDR3 runs 16 residues. CDR3 bases: TGTGCCAGCAGCCCCCTCCGGGGACAGGGGACCGGGGATAGGTACTTC. Translated: CASSPLRGQGTGDRYF.

The rearrangement links TRBV28 to TRBJ2-7, with 11 positions matching TRBD2. Per germline, CDR1 MDHEN and CDR2 SYDVKM. V shed 6 bases and J 3 bases; nucleotides not matched to a gene: 7. This CDR3 comprises 15 residues. The CDR3: CASRPRLAGFYEQYF. The CDR3 DNA sequence: TGTGCCAGCAGACCCCGACTAGCGGGGTTCTACGAGCAGTACTTC.

The chain uses TRBV25-1 and TRBJ1-4; TRBD1 aligns across 8 bases. Germline V lookup: CDR1 MGHDK, CDR2 SYGVNS. This CDR3 spans 16 amino acids. Germline trimming cut 0 bases from V and 6 bases from J; bases unmatched to any gene: 6. The CDR3, as DNA: TGTGCCAGCAGTGAATATTATGAGACAGGGGATGAAAAACTGTTTTTT. It is translated as CASSEYYETGDEKLFF.

The chain couples TRBV5-6 to TRBJ2-7; the match to TRBD2 covers 15 bases. Germline V CDR1 and CDR2: SGHDT, YYEEEE. Trimming took 4 bases from V and 3 from J; bases not matched to a gene: 5. The CDR3 is 16 amino acids. DNA for the CDR3: TGTGCCAGCAGCGAAGGGACTAGCGGGAGGTTCTACGAGCAGTACTTC. Encoded protein: CASSEGTSGRFYEQYF.

This clone was observed once. The chain couples TRBV7-2 to TRBJ2-7, with 15 bases lining up with TRBD2. Germline V lookup: CDR1 SGHTA, CDR2 FQGNSA. Unmatched junction bases numbered 4, after V lost 1 base and J lost 0 bases. The CDR3 sequence is 18 residues long. The CDR3 region has the DNA TGTGCCAGCAGCTTAGTTGGGACTAGCGGGAGGCCCTCCTACGAGCAGTACTTC. This encodes CASSLVGTSGRPSYEQYF.

This chain uses TRBV11-3 with TRBJ2-7, with 8 bases lining up with TRBD2. The CDR3 runs 18 residues. V was pared by 2 bases and J by 3 bases, with 15 bases of the junction left unmatched. Germline values: CDR1 SGHNT, CDR2 YENEEA. The CDR3: CASSLTGGVPYHDYEQYF. The DNA for the CDR3 is TGTGCCAGCAGCTTAACGGGGGGGGTACCCTACCATGACTACGAGCAGTACTTC. The full variable domain, its missing parts supplied by reference TRBV11-3 and TRBJ2-7, is EAGVVQSPRYKIIEKKQPVAFWCNPISGHNTLYWYLQNLGQGPELLIRYENEEAVDDSQLPKDRFSAERLKGVDSTLKIQPAELGDSAVYLCASSLTGGVPYHDYEQYFGPGTRLTVT.

The chain links TRBV6-1 to TRBJ2-1; 13 nucleotides match TRBD2. The ends lost 5 bases at V and 7 bases at J; junction bases unmatched: 2. There are 14 residues in the CDR3. CDR1 is MNHNS and CDR2 is SASEGT in the germline V gene. The CDR3, as DNA: TGTGCCAGCAGTACGGGACTAGCGGGGAATGAGCAGTTCTTC. Translated, it gives CASSTGLAGNEQFF.

V usage is TRBV4-3 and J usage is TRBJ1-2; no definite D call. V lost 0 bases, J lost 9 bases, and 14 bases lay in between. This CDR3 contains 14 residues. Germline V lookup: CDR1 LGHNA, CDR2 YSLEER. CDR3 DNA sequence: TGCGCCAGCAGCCAAGATAACAGTGGGTGGCGCTACACCTTC. Amino acid sequence: CASSQDNSGWRYTF.

A remark on this clone: A read error may produce the germline difference seen at one junction end. The V call is TRBV7-9, the J call TRBJ2-7, with D perhaps matching TRBD2 (6 bases). Germline assignment: CDR1 SEHNR and CDR2 FQNEAQ (reference sequence). The CDR3 has 14 amino acids. The CDR3 DNA is TGTTCCAGCAGCTTTGCCCCTGCGGGGTCCGAGCAGTACTTC. Protein sequence: CSSSFAPAGSEQYF.

The genes are TRBV28 and TRBJ2-1, with 12 bases aligning to TRBD1. V gave up 7 bases and J gave up 7 bases; unmatched junction bases: 8. The CDR3 totals 15 residues. Germline loops: CDR1 MDHEN, CDR2 SYDVKM. The CDR3 DNA is TGTGCCAGCACCGTGGGGACAGGGGGCCTAAATGAGCAGTTCTTC. Residues: CASTVGTGGLNEQFF.

V gene TRBV27 combines with J gene TRBJ1-3, with TRBD1 matching 7 bases. Looked up from germline, CDR1 is MNHEY and CDR2 is SMNVEV (reference sequence). J gave up 4 bases and V 3 bases, and 3 bases lay outside the gene matches. The CDR3 length is 14 residues. The CDR3: CASSFAGQGNTIYF. The CDR3 DNA reads as TGTGCCAGCAGTTTCGCGGGACAGGGAAACACCATATATTTT.

The genes are TRBV11-2 and TRBJ2-7; 9 bases map to TRBD1. Trimming took 6 bases from V and 0 from J; bases not matched to a gene: 9. Germline CDR1 reads SGHAT; CDR2 reads FQNNGV. The CDR3 totals 16 residues. CDR3 DNA sequence: TGTGCCAGCAGACCGGTGGGGACAGGGAACTCCTACGAGCAGTACTTC. Translating it yields CASRPVGTGNSYEQYF.

The V call is TRBV6-2 or TRBV6-3, the J call TRBJ2-1, with D tentatively TRBD2 (5 bases). CDR1 is MNHEY, CDR2 SVGEGT, per germline. Trimming took 1 base from V and 5 from J, leaving 15 bases between them. The CDR3 length is 16 residues. The CDR3 protein is CASSYLSGSPHNEQFF. CDR3 coding DNA: TGTGCCAGCAGTTACTTGAGCGGCTCCCCCCACAATGAGCAGTTCTTC.

The chain combines TRBV6-5 with TRBJ1-4; 7 bases agree with TRBD1. V shed 6 bases and J 3 bases; nucleotides not matched to a gene: 7. Looked up from germline, CDR1 is MNHEY and CDR2 is SVGAGI. The CDR3 is 15 amino acids. The CDR3 loop reads CASRVGQVPNEKLFF. CDR3 sequence (DNA): TGTGCCAGCAGAGTAGGACAGGTGCCTAATGAAAAACTGTTTTTT.

The CDR3 coding sequence is TGTGCCAGCAGCCTTTCACAGGACACTGAAGCTTTCTTT. As protein: CASSLSQDTEAFF. The chain combines TRBV7-3 with TRBJ1-1; possible D gene TRBD1, 5 bases. Trimming shortened V by 5 bases and J by 3 bases, and 10 bases separated the two germline ends. This CDR3 comprises 13 residues. The germline gives CDR1 SGHTA, CDR2 FQGTGA. Full variable domain (outside the CDR3, taken from reference TRBV7-3 and TRBJ1-1): GAGVSQTPSNKVTEKGKYVELRCDPISGHTALYWYRQSLGQGPEFLIYFQGTGAADDSGLPNDRFFAVRPEGSVSTLKIQRTERGDSAVYLCASSLSQDTEAFFGQGTRLTVV.